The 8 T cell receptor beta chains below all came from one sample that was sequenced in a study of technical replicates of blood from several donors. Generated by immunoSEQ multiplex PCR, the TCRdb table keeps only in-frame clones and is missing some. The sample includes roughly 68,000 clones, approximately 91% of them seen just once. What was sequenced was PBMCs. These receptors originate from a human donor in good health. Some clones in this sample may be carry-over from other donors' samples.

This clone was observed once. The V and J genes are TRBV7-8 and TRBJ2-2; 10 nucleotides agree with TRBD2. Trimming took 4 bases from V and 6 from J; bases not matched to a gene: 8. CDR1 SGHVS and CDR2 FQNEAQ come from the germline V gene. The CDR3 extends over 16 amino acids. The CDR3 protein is CASSSDIAGGAGELFF. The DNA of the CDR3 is TGTGCCAGCAGCTCTGACATAGCGGGAGGCGCCGGGGAGCTGTTTTTT.

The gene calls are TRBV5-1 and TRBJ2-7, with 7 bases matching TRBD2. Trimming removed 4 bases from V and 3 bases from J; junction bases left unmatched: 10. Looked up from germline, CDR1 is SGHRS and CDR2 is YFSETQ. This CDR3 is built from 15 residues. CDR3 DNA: TGCGCCAGCAGCCTGATGGAGCGGGGATACTACGAGCAGTACTTC. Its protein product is CASSLMERGYYEQYF. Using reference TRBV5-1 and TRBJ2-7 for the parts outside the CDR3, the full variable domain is KAGVTQTPRYLIKTRGQQVTLSCSPISGHRSVSWYQQTPGQGLQFLFEYFSETQRNKGNFPGRFSGRQFSNSRSEMNVSTLELGDSALYLCASSLMERGYYEQYFGPGTRLTVT.

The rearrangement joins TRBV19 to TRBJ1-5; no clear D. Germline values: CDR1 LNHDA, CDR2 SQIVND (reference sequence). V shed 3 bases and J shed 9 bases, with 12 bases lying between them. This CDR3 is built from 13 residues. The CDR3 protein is CASSIGRAGPQHF. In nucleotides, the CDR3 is TGTGCCAGTAGTATCGGGCGGGCCGGGCCCCAGCATTTT.

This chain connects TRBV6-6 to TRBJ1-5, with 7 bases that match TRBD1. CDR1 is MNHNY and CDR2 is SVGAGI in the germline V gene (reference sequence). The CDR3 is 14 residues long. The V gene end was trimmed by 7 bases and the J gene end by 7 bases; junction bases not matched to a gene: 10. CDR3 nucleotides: TGTGCCAGCAACCCAACAGGGGAGAGCCAGCCCCAGCATTTT. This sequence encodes CASNPTGESQPQHF.

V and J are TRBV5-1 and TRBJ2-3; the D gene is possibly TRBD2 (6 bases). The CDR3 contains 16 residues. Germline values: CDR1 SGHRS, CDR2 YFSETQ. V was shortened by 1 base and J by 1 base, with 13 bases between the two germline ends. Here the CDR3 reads CASSLTGGIGTDTQYF. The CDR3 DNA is TGCGCCAGCAGCTTGACCGGCGGGATCGGCACAGATACGCAGTATTTT.

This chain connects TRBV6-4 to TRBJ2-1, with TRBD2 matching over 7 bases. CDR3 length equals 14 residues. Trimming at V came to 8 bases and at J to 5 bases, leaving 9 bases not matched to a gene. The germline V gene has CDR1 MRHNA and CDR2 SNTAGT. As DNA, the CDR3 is TGTGCCAGCCTAAGCGGGGTGACTCACAATGAGCAGTTCTTC. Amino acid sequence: CASLSGVTHNEQFF.

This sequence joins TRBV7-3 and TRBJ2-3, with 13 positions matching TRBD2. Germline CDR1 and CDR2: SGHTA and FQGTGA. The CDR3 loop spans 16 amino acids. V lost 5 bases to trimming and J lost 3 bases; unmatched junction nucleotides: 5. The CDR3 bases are TGTGCCAGCAGCCCCACGGGACTAGCGGGGACAGATACGCAGTATTTT. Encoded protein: CASSPTGLAGTDTQYF. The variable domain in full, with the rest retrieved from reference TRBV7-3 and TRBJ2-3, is GAGVSQTPSNKVTEKGKYVELRCDPISGHTALYWYRQSLGQGPEFLIYFQGTGAADDSGLPNDRFFAVRPEGSVSTLKIQRTERGDSAVYLCASSPTGLAGTDTQYFGPGTRLTVL.

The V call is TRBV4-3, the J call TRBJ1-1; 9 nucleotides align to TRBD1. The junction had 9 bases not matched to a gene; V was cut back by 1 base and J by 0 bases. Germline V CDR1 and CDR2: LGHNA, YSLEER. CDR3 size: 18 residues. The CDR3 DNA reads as TGCGCCAGCAGCCAAGGCTGGGGGACAGGGTATATGAACACTGAAGCTTTCTTT. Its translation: CASSQGWGTGYMNTEAFF.